The source of this T cell receptor beta chain is a study of CD8 T cells in ankylosing spondylitis. This clonotype was seen only once. Its antigen remains unidentified. V lost 6 bases and J lost 3; bases outside the gene matches: 4. CDR1 is KGHSH and CDR2 is LQKENI in the germline V gene. The CDR3 extends over 13 amino acids. Findings of the study overall: Disease-linked clones proved CD8+ and comparatively uncommon in peripheral blood.

From the 5' RACE reads, TCRdb called clonotypes with MiXCR, one entry per CDR3 protein. The repertoire holds some 250,000 distinct CDR3 sequences, with more than 20% as singletons. The gene calls are TRBV18 and TRBJ2-7; 8 nucleotides match TRBD1. The sequencing input was blood, either unsorted or a sorted T cell fraction (not recorded which). This clonotype was obtained from a male donor with ankylosing spondylitis or in good health (not recorded which). This CDR3 is CASSPGQVYEQYF. CDR3 bases: TGTGCCAGCTCCCCGGGACAGGTCTACGAGCAGTACTTC.